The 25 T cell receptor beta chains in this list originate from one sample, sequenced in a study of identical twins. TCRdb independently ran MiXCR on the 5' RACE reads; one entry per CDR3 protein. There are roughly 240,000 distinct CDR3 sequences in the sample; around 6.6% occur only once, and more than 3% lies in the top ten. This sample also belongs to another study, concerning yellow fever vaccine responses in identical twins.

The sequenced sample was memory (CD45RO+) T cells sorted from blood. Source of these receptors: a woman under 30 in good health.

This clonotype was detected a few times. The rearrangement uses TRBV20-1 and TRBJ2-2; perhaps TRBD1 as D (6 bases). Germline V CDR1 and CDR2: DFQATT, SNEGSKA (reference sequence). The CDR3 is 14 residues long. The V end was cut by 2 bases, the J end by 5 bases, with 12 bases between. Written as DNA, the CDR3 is TGCAGTGCTAGAAAAGGACAGACTACCGGGGAGCTGTTTTTT. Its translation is CSARKGQTTGELFF.

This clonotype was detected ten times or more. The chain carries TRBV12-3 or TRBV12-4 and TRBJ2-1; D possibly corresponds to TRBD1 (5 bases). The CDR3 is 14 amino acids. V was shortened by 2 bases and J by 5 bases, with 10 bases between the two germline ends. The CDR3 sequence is CASSLRGIDNEQFF. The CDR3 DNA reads TGTGCCAGCAGTTTAAGGGGAATAGACAATGAGCAGTTCTTC.

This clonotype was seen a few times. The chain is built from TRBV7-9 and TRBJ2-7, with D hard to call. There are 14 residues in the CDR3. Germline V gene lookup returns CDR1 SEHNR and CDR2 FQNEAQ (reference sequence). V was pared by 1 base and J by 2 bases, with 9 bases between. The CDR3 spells CASSLEDGTYEQYF. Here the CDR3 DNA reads TGTGCCAGCAGCTTAGAGGACGGTACCTACGAGCAGTACTTC. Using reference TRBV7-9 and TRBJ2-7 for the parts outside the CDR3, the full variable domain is DTGVSQNPRHKITKRGQNVTFRCDPISEHNRLYWYRQTLGQGPEFLTYFQNEAQLEKSRLLSDRFSAERPKGSFSTLEIQRTEQGDSAMYLCASSLEDGTYEQYFGPGTRLTVT.

CDR3 protein: CAISGGQTNTEAFF. The CDR3 DNA reads TGTGCCATCAGTGGTGGGCAGACGAACACTGAAGCTTTCTTT. The J gene is TRBJ1-1, the V gene TRBV10-3; D gene uncertain. This CDR3 is built from 14 residues. Germline values: CDR1 ENHRY, CDR2 SYGVKD. V was trimmed by 4 bases and J by 1 base, leaving 10 bases between them.

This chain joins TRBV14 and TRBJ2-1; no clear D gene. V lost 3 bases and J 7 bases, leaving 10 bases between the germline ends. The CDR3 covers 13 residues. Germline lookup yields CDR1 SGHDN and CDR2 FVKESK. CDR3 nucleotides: TGTGCCAGCAGCCAGAGTGGCCCTAATGAGCAGTTCTTC. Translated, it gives CASSQSGPNEQFF.

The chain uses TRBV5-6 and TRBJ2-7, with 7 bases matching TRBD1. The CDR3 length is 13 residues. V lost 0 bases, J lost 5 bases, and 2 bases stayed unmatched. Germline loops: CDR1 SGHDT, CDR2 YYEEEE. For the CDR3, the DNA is TGTGCCAGCAGCTTGGACAGGGGAAACGAGCAGTACGTC. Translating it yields CASSLDRGNEQYV.

CDR3 residues: CASSDRVYEQYV. The CDR3 region has the DNA TGTGCCAGCTCCGACAGGGTCTACGAGCAGTACGTC. The chain recombines TRBV28 with TRBJ2-7; 7 positions match TRBD1. The CDR3 runs to 12 residues. The V gene's germline CDR1 is MDHEN and CDR2 SYDVKM. J gave up 3 bases and V 8 bases, and 4 bases lay outside the gene matches.

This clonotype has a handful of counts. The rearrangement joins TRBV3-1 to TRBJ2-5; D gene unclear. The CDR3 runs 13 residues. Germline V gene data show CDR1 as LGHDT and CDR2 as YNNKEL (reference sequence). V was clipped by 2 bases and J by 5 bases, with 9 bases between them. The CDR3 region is CASSQNLGETQYF. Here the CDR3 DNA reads TGTGCCAGCAGCCAAAATCTGGGGGAGACCCAGTACTTC.

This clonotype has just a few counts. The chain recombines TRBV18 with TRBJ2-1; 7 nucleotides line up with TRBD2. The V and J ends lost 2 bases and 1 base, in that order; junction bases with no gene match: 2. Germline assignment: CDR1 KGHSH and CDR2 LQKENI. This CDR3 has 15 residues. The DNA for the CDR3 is TGTGCCAGCTCACCAAGGCGGGAGTCCTACAATGAGCAGTTCTTC. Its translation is CASSPRRESYNEQFF.

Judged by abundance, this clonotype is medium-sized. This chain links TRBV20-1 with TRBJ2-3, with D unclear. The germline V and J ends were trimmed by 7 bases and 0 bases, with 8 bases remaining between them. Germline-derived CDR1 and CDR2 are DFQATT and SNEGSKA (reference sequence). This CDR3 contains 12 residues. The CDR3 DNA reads TGCAGTGTTAGGCCAAGCACAGATACGCAGTATTTT. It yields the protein CSVRPSTDTQYF.

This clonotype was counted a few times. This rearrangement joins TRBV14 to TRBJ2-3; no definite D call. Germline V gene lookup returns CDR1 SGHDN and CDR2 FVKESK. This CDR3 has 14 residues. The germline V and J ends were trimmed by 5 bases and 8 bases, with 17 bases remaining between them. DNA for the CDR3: TGTGCCAGCAGCGCTGCAGGTGGGCAGGTTACGCAGTATTTT. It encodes CASSAAGGQVTQYF.

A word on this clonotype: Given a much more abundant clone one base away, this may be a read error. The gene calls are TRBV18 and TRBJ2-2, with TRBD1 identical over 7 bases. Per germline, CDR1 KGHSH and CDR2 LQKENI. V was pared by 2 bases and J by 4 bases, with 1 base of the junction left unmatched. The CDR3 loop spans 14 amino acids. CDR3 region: CASSPNRGTGELFF. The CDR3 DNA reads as TGTGCCAGCTCACCAAACAGGGGCACCGGGGAGCTGTTTTTT. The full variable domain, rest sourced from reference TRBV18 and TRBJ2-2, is NAGVMQNPRHLVRRRGQEARLRCSPMKGHSHVYWYRQLPEEGLKFMVYLQKENIIDESGMPKERFSAEFPKEGPSILRIQQVVRGDSAAYFCASSPNRGTGELFFGEGSRLTVL.

CDR3 region: CASSHTSGGNNEQFF. The CDR3 DNA is TGTGCCAGCAGTCACACTAGCGGGGGCAACAATGAGCAGTTCTTC. The chain employs TRBV6-5 and TRBJ2-1; 11 positions match TRBD2. This CDR3 spans 15 amino acids. Germline V gives CDR1 MNHEY, CDR2 SVGAGI. The V segment lost 5 bases and the J segment 5 bases; nucleotides outside the gene matches: 5.

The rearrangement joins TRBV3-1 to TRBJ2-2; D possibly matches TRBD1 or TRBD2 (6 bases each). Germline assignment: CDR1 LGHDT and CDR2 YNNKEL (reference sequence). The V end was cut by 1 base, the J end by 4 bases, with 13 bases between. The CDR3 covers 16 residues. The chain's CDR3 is CASSQVSGARTGELFF. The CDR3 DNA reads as TGTGCCAGCAGCCAAGTGTCGGGGGCCCGCACCGGGGAGCTGTTTTTT.

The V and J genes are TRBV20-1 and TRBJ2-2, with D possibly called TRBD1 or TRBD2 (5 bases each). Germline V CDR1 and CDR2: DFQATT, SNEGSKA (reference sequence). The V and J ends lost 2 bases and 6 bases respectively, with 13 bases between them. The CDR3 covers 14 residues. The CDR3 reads CSARRGVEAGELFF. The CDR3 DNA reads TGCAGTGCTAGACGAGGGGTCGAGGCCGGGGAGCTGTTTTTT.

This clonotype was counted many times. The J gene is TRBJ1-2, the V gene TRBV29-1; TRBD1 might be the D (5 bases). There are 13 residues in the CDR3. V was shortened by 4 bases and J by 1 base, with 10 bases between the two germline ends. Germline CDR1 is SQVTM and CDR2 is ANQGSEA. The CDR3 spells CSVASQGNYGYTF. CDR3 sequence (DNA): TGCAGCGTTGCCAGCCAGGGTAACTATGGCTACACCTTC. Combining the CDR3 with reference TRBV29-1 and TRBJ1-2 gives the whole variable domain SAVISQKPSRDICQRGTSLTIQCQVDSQVTMMFWYRQQPGQSLTLIATANQGSEATYESGFVIDKFPISRPNLTFSTLTVSNMSPEDSSIYLCSVASQGNYGYTFGSGTRLTVV.

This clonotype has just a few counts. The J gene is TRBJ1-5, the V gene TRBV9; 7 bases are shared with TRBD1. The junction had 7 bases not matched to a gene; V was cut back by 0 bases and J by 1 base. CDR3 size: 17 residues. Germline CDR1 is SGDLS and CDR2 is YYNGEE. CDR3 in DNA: TGTGCCAGCAGCGTAGGACAGGGCTTAGGGAGCAATCAGCCCCAGCATTTT. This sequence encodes CASSVGQGLGSNQPQHF.

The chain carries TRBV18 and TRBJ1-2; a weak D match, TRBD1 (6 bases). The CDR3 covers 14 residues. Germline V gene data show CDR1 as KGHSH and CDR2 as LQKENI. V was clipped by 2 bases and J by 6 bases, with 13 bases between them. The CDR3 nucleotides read TGTGCCAGCTCACCAGCGGTACAGGGCCATGGCTACACCTTC. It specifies CASSPAVQGHGYTF.

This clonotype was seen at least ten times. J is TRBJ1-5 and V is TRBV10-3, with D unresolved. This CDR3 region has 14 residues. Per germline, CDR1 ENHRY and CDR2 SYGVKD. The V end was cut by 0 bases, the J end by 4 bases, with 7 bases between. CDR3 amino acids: CAISESLENQPQHF. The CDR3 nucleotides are TGTGCCATCAGTGAGTCGTTAGAGAATCAGCCCCAGCATTTT.

CDR3: CASSLLGIAASAKNIQYF. CDR3 coding DNA: TGTGCCAGCAGTTTGTTAGGGATAGCGGCGTCAGCCAAAAACATTCAGTACTTC. The chain joins TRBV28 to TRBJ2-4, with D perhaps TRBD2 (6 bases). V lost 3 bases and J 0 bases, leaving 18 bases between the germline ends. Germline CDR1 reads MDHEN; CDR2 reads SYDVKM. The CDR3 consists of 18 residues.

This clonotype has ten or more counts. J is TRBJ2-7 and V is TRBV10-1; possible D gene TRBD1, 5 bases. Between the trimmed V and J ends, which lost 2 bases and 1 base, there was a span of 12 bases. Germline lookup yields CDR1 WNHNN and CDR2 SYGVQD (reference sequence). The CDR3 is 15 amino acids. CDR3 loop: CASSERREFSYEQYF. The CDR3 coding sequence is TGCGCCAGCAGTGAGCGCAGGGAATTTTCCTACGAGCAGTACTTC.

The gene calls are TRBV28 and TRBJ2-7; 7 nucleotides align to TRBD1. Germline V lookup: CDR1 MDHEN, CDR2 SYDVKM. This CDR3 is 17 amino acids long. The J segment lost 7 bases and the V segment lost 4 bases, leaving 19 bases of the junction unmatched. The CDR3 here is CASSSPSYRGPNVEQYF. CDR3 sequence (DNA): TGTGCCAGCAGTTCCCCTTCCTACAGGGGCCCCAATGTGGAGCAGTACTTC.

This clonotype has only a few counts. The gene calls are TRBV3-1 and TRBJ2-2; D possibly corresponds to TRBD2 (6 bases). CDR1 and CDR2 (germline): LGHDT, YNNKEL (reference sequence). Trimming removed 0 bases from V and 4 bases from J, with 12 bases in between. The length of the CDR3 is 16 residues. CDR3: CASSQEGRSGTGELFF. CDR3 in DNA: TGTGCCAGCAGCCAAGAAGGGAGGTCTGGCACCGGGGAGCTGTTTTTT.

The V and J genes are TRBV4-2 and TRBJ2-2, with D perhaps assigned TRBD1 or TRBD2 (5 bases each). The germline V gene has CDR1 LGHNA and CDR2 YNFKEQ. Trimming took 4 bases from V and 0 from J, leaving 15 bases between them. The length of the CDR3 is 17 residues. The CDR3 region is CASSPGFQGANTGELFF. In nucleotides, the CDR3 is TGTGCCAGCAGCCCGGGGTTCCAGGGCGCGAACACCGGGGAGCTGTTTTTT.

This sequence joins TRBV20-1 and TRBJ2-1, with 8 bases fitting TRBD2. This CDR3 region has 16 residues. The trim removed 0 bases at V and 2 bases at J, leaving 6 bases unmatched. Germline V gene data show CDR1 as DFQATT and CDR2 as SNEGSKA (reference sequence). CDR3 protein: CSARDPSGSTYNEQFF. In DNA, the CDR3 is TGCAGTGCTAGAGATCCCAGCGGGAGTACCTACAATGAGCAGTTCTTC.